What follows is one TCR beta chain and its context. There is no known antigen for this receptor. No clone much larger than this one lies a single base away; base qualities are absent. TCRbeta CDR3 regions were amplified from genomic DNA using the immunoSEQ Assay, a bias-controlled multiplex PCR. On the study's bioinformatics: Nucleated cell counts per sample were estimated from amplification of reference gene primers within the assay. To quantify the absolute abundance of each unique TCRbeta CDR3 rearrangement, sequence reads were collapsed and filtered. Productive Simpson clonality was computed per sample as the square root of Simpson's diversity index over productive rearrangements. TCRdb took this table from immuneACCESS and kept in-frame rearrangements with V and J called. Such tables lack part of the clones; where checked against another copy, unresolved V genes explain under half of the gap, and the rest is unexplained. The D gene and trimming were derived from the DNA, and the V and J assignments and clone size from that table. The sample table shows 200,000 or so clones, and around 84% are seen once. The ten largest clones represent about 3% of the sample.

From the cysteine up to the phenylalanine, the CDR3 has a length of 16 residues. Only the CDR3 part of the read is kept: 48 bases, read in frame from the first base. Here V drops 2 bases and J drops 6 bases, and the junction holds 6 bases not matched to any gene. CDR1 is given as ENHRY and CDR2 as SYGVKD, both from the germline V gene. The sample belongs to a study of blood T cell repertoires in COVID-19 (dated by TCRdb to 2020 to 2022). About the investigation overall: Samples covering the acute and convalescent phases of COVID-19 were provided by collaborators in the United States, Italy and Spain. The repertoires were made available in a free public database intended to serve as a resource for research on the immune response to SARS-CoV-2. Subjects who had been exposed to COVID-19, were actively infected with it, or had recovered from it provided the deeply sampled blood TCRbeta repertoires that made up the dataset. The samples were drawn from two sources: the first 160 participants of the ongoing ImmuneRACE study, and 1,200 or so subjects contributed by 6 global collaborators. Where HLA class I and class II types were available, the types were taken from metadata supplied by the sample provider, not from assay-based typing. The prospective study material was composed of cDNA or gDNA derived from T cells, B-cell-depleted T cells, or PBMCs. The sample metadata nearly always contained a de-identified subject ID, COVID-19 status, age in years and sex. Paper-wide results and their limitations: How much clinical and demographic metadata was included differed by source and by participant, and the metadata was provided uncurated.

Another Seattle source contributed samples from volunteer blood donors who had recovered from COVID-19. Whole blood was collected in K2EDTA tubes by collaborating institutions according to the institutions' own protocols. For TCRbeta analysis, collaborators shipped samples as frozen whole blood, isolated PBMCs, or DNA extracted from either of those sample types. The sequenced material came from peripheral blood. The chain is made from TRBV10-3 and TRBJ2-2, and 10 bases in between align with TRBD1. The TCR was taken from a man aged 50-60 years who had recovered from COVID-19. This receptor carries the CDR3 CAISEGDRGPPGELFF. The DNA sequence is TGTGCCATCAGTGAGGGCGACAGGGGGCCCCCCGGGGAGCTGTTTTTT.